This entry lists 11 T cell receptor beta chains sequenced from one sample in a study of blood T cell repertoires in COVID-19. Profiled with immunoSEQ multiplex PCR; TCRdb holds only in-frame clones, not every one. This table holds more than 45,000 clones, 90% found once. The material sequenced was peripheral blood. The receptors stem from a man aged 70-80 years with acute or convalescent COVID-19.

This chain connects TRBV7-9 to TRBJ1-1; 9 nucleotides match TRBD1. This CDR3 is built from 13 residues. J lost 4 bases, V lost 6 bases, and 3 bases had no gene match. The germline CDR1 and CDR2 sequences are SEHNR and FQNEAQ (reference sequence). DNA for the CDR3: TGTGCCAGCAGTCAGACAGGGGGCACTGAAGCTTTCTTT. It yields the protein CASSQTGGTEAFF.

The chain combines TRBV6-5 with TRBJ2-5, with D perhaps matching TRBD1 (5 bases). Germline V gene lookup returns CDR1 MNHEY and CDR2 SVGAGI. The CDR3 is 13 amino acids. The V gene lost 7 bases and the J gene lost 5 bases, with 14 bases spanning the gap. In nucleotides, the CDR3 is TGTGCCAGCAAGGCAGGGTACACGGAGACCCAGTACTTC. Translation gives CASKAGYTETQYF.

The gene calls are TRBV4-3 and TRBJ2-5; TRBD2 matches 16 bases. The CDR3 has 17 amino acids. After removal of 5 bases from V and 5 bases from J, the junction contained 8 bases not matched to a gene. Germline V gives CDR1 LGHNA, CDR2 YSLEER. The CDR3 is CASSSHPGLAGGETQYF. CDR3 sequence (DNA): TGCGCCAGCAGCTCGCATCCGGGACTAGCGGGGGGGGAGACCCAGTACTTC.

The rearrangement joins TRBV11-2 to TRBJ1-2; TRBD1 might be the D (6 bases). The germline V gene has CDR1 SGHAT and CDR2 FQNNGV. V dropped 4 bases and J dropped 4 bases, with 16 bases sitting between them. This CDR3 is built from 15 residues. Here the CDR3 DNA reads TGTGCCAGCAGCTCATCCGGGACAAGCTTCTATGGCTACACCTTC. Translating gives CASSSSGTSFYGYTF. Complete variable domain (other parts from reference TRBV11-2 and TRBJ1-2): EAGVAQSPRYKIIEKRQSVAFWCNPISGHATLYWYQQILGQGPKLLIQFQNNGVVDDSQLPKDRFSAERLKGVDSTLKIQPAKLEDSAVYLCASSSSGTSFYGYTFGSGTRLTVV.

The chain joins TRBV19 to TRBJ1-1, with 7 bases lining up with TRBD1. CDR1 LNHDA and CDR2 SQIVND come from the germline V gene (reference sequence). This CDR3 spans 14 amino acids. Unmatched junction bases numbered 4, after V lost 5 bases and J lost 1 base. CDR3 nucleotide sequence: TGTGCCAGTAGTCCAGGACAGGCGAACACTGAAGCTTTCTTT. Its protein is CASSPGQANTEAFF.

This clone was counted a single time. The gene calls are TRBV19 and TRBJ2-7, with D unresolved. Germline V lookup: CDR1 LNHDA, CDR2 SQIVND (reference sequence). This CDR3 has 15 amino acids. Trimming left V 6 bases short and J 4 bases short, with 19 bases between. CDR3 coding DNA: TGTGCCAGTAGCCACGCCGCGAGGTCCTTATACGAGCAGTACTTC. Its protein is CASSHAARSLYEQYF. Combining the CDR3 with reference TRBV19 and TRBJ2-7 gives the whole variable domain DGGITQSPKYLFRKEGQNVTLSCEQNLNHDAMYWYRQDPGQGLRLIYYSQIVNDFQKGDIAEGYSVSREKKESFPLTVTSAQKNPTAFYLCASSHAARSLYEQYFGPGTRLTVT.

This clone came up once. The chain joins TRBV5-4 to TRBJ2-3; the D gene is possibly TRBD2 (6 bases). The V gene lost 2 bases and the J gene lost 4 bases, with 11 bases spanning the gap. The CDR3 runs to 14 residues. CDR1 and CDR2 from the germline V gene are SGHNT and YYREEE (reference sequence). Here the CDR3 DNA reads TGTGCCAGCAGCTTTAGGGGAGGCGCAGATACGCAGTATTTT. It is translated as CASSFRGGADTQYF.

The chain carries TRBV5-1 and TRBJ2-5; D call uncertain. Germline CDR1 SGHRS, CDR2 YFSETQ. This CDR3 region has 13 residues. V was clipped by 0 bases and J by 5 bases, with 8 bases between them. The CDR3 region is CASSLGAWETQYF. CDR3 nucleotides: TGCGCCAGCAGCTTGGGGGCCTGGGAGACCCAGTACTTC.

This clone showed up just once. The chain recombines TRBV7-2 with TRBJ1-5, with D possibly being TRBD1 (5 bases). The V and J ends lost 5 bases and 1 base respectively, with 12 bases between them. CDR3 length: 15 amino acids. Germline V gene lookup returns CDR1 SGHTA and CDR2 FQGNSA. CDR3 coding DNA: TGTGCCAGCAGCCGTCGGGAGGGGAGCAATCAGCCCCAGCATTTT. As protein: CASSRREGSNQPQHF.

This rearrangement joins TRBV5-5 to TRBJ2-3; 9 nucleotides agree with TRBD1. V shed 3 bases and J 3 bases; nucleotides not matched to a gene: 2. The CDR3 is 14 residues long. The germline CDR1 and CDR2 sequences are SGHKS and YYEKEE (reference sequence). As DNA, the CDR3 is TGTGCCAGCAGCTACAGGGGGCGAACAGATACGCAGTATTTT. Its protein is CASSYRGRTDTQYF.

The V and J genes are TRBV6-6 and TRBJ2-3; D is unresolved. Germline V gives CDR1 MNHNY, CDR2 SVGAGI (reference sequence). V lost 5 bases and J lost 6, with 9 bases in between. This CDR3 is built from 12 residues. CDR3 nucleotide sequence: TGTGCCAGCAGTCTCGGGTCGGATACGCAGTATTTT. Its protein product is CASSLGSDTQYF.